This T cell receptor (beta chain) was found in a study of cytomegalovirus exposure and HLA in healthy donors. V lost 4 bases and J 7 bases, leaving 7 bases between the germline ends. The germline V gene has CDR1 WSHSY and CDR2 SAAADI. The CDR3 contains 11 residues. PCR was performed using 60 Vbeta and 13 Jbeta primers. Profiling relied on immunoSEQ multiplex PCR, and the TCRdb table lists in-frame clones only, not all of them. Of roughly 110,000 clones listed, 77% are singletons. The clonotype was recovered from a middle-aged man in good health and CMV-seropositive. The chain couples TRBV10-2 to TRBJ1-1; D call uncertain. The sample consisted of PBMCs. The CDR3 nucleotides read TGCGCCAGCAGTGGAGGGTTTGAAGCTTTCTTT. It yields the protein CASSGGFEAFF.